These T cell receptor beta chains were read from a single sample in a study of cytomegalovirus exposure and HLA in healthy donors. Sequencing was performed with immunoSEQ multiplex PCR; in TCRdb, only in-frame clones are kept and a portion is missing. The sample lists 55,000 to 75,000 clones, around 95% occurring once. Sequencing was carried out using PBMCs. The receptors here all came from a woman aged 18-29 years in good health and CMV-seropositive. CDR3s include the opening cysteine and the closing phenylalanine or tryptophan. The D gene is left open where the match is weak. Clone size is stated in some rows and not others, as once, few, many or a class when expanded.

- TRBJ1-5 TRBV2 TRBD1 TGTGCCAGCAGTACCGGGACAGCAGGCAATCAGCCCCAGCATTTT CASSTGTAGNQPQHF
- TRBJ1-1 TRBV5-1 - TGCGCCAGCAAAACAGGGTTGGGGCCCCGAAGGAACACTGAAGCTTTCTTT CASKTGLGPRRNTEAFF
- TRBJ2-7 TRBV4-3 TRBD2 TGCGCCAGCAGCCCCCCCCGGGCGGGGGGGCTCGAGCAGTACTTC CASSPPRAGGLEQYF
- TRBJ2-1 TRBV13 - TGTGCCGCCTCGAGGTACAATGAGCAGTTCTTC CAASRYNEQFF
- TRBJ1-1 TRBV19 - TGTGCCAGTAGCGTACAGAGGAACACTGAAGCTTTCTTT CASSVQRNTEAFF
- TRBJ1-1 TRBV27 - TGTGCCAGCTCCTACGGGGGACCAGCTTTCTTT CASSYGGPAFF
few TRBJ2-3 TRBV6-6 - TGTGCCAGCAGTTACCGGGGGGCCGGCACAGATACGCAGTATTTT CASSYRGAGTDTQYF
- TRBJ1-1 TRBV7-8 - TGTGCCAGCAGCCTTACGCAGGGGAACACTGAAGCTTTCTTT CASSLTQGNTEAFF
- TRBJ1-5 TRBV29-1 TRBD1 TGCAGCGTAGGACAGGGAGACCAGCCCCAGCATTTT CSVGQGDQPQHF
- TRBJ2-2 TRBV19 TRBD1 TGTGCCAGTAGTGACAGGGGGGACACCGGGGAGCTGTTTTTT CASSDRGDTGELFF
- TRBJ1-3 TRBV11-2 TRBD1 TGTGCCAGCAGCTTAAGGACAGGGGAACCCGGAAACACCATATATTTT CASSLRTGEPGNTIYF
- TRBJ1-4 TRBV6-1 - TGTGCCAGCAGTGAAGAATGGGGGCAGGGCGGAGAAAAACTGTTTTTT CASSEEWGQGGEKLFF
few TRBJ1-1 TRBV4-2 - TGTGCCAGCAGCTTAGGGAGGTCCGAAGCTTTCTTT CASSLGRSEAFF
- TRBJ2-2 TRBV28 TRBD1 TGTGCCAGCGTCTCAGGGGGACATACCGGGGAGCTGTTTTTT CASVSGGHTGELFF
- TRBJ2-1 TRBV4-1 - TGCGCCAGCAGCCAAGACCCTATTTCTCGGGGGTACAATGAGCAGTTCTTC CASSQDPISRGYNEQFF
once TRBJ1-2 TRBV2 TRBD1 TGTGCCACACAGGGGGCGCTTGGCTACACCTTC CATQGALGYTF
- TRBJ1-1 TRBV5-4 - TGTGCCAGCAGCTTGGACGGGGGTACAATGAACACTGAAGCTTTCTTT CASSLDGGTMNTEAFF
- TRBJ1-5 TRBV28 - TGTGCCAGCAGTTTACAGGGGAGGGGGGGCAATCAGCCCCAGCATTTT CASSLQGRGGNQPQHF
- TRBJ2-3 TRBV1 - TGCACCAGCAGCTTACCCGTCTTATTAGCAGATACGCAGTATTTT CTSSLPVLLADTQYF
- TRBJ2-7 TRBV19 TRBD1 TGTGCCAGTAGTTGGACAGGAGTTAGAGCCTACGAGCAGTACTTC CASSWTGVRAYEQYF
- TRBJ1-3 TRBV11-2 - TGTGCCAGCAGCTTGGGGAGGGGAACTGGAAACACCATATATTTT CASSLGRGTGNTIYF
once TRBJ1-4 TRBV18 - TGTGCCAGCTCACCACGTCAGGGCCAGGGGAATGAAAAACTGTTTTTT CASSPRQGQGNEKLFF
- TRBJ1-2 TRBV6-4 - TGTGCCAGCAGTGCAGGGCCCGCCAACTATGGCTACACCTTC CASSAGPANYGYTF
- TRBJ2-1 TRBV18 TRBD1 TGTGCCAGCTCACCACAGACAGGGGTATCCAATGAGCAGTTCTTC CASSPQTGVSNEQFF
- TRBJ1-2 TRBV4-2 TRBD1 TGTGCCAGCAGCCAAGGACAGGGGGCCTATGGCTACACCTTC CASSQGQGAYGYTF
- TRBJ1-4 TRBV19 TRBD1 TGTGCCAGTGGGTCGAGGACAGGGGGATTCACTAATGAAAAACTGTTTTTT CASGSRTGGFTNEKLFF
- TRBJ1-1 TRBV20-1 - TGCAGTGCTCCACGACTTGATAGGGGTTTCTTT CSAPRLDRGFF
- TRBJ2-1 TRBV28 TRBD2 TGTGCCAGCAGCCCCCTTGGGGGGGGCTCCTACAATGAGCAGTTCTTC CASSPLGGGSYNEQFF
- TRBJ1-5 TRBV28 TRBD1 TGTGCCAGCAGTTTACCGACAGGGGGCCGCGGCAATCAGCCCCAGCATTTT CASSLPTGGRGNQPQHF
- TRBJ2-1 TRBV4-2 TRBD2 TGTGCCAGCAGCCAAGGTGGACTAGGGCAGTTCTTC CASSQGGLGQFF
once TRBJ2-3 TRBV7-2 - TGTGCCAGCAGCTTAGGCGTCGGGAATACGCAGTATTTT CASSLGVGNTQYF
- TRBJ1-4 TRBV28 TRBD1 TGTGCCAGCGGGACAGGGAATGAAAAACTGTTTTTT CASGTGNEKLFF
once TRBJ2-7 TRBV5-5 TRBD1 TGTGCCAGCAGCCTCGACTACAGGGGCCCCTACGAGCAGTACTTC CASSLDYRGPYEQYF
- TRBJ2-7 TRBV6-5 - TGTGCCAGCAGTTACACTACGGGACACTACGAGCAGTACTTC CASSYTTGHYEQYF
- TRBJ1-1 TRBV5-4 - TGTGCCAGCAGCCCGGGGGGGGTTCGGACTGAAGCTTTCTTT CASSPGGVRTEAFF
- TRBJ2-2 TRBV21-1 - TGTGCCAGCAGCTTGTGTCTCGCCGGGGAGCTGTTTTTT CASSLCLAGELFF
- TRBJ1-4 TRBV13 TRBD1 TGTGCCAGCAGCGTCACAGGGGGTGGGGAAAAACTGTTTTTT CASSVTGGGEKLFF
- TRBJ2-7 TRBV6-1 - TGTGCCAGCAGTGCGGGGTTCTACGAGCAGTACTTC CASSAGFYEQYF
- TRBJ2-1 TRBV19 - TGTGCCAGCAGTTGGAGGGGTAGCCATAGGAGCTCCTACAATGAGCAGTTCTTC CASSWRGSHRSSYNEQFF
- TRBJ1-5 TRBV28 - TGTGCCAGCAGTTTCCTTAGCAATCAGCCCCAGCATTTT CASSFLSNQPQHF
once TRBJ1-1 TRBV13 - TGTGCCAGCAGCTTATCCGGGATTCGCAGCACTGAAGCTTTCTTT CASSLSGIRSTEAFF
- TRBJ2-7 TRBV30 - TGTGCCTGGAGTGTCTTGGGCAACCGGCAGTACTTC CAWSVLGNRQYF
- TRBJ1-1 TRBV7-2 - TGTGCCAGCAGCTTACGGGGTATGGGCACTGAAGCTTTCTTT CASSLRGMGTEAFF
- TRBJ2-7 TRBV5-1 - TGCGCCAGCAGCTTGGGACCTACCCTGGCCGGGACAATTAGGGAGCAGTACTTC CASSLGPTLAGTIREQYF
- TRBJ1-1 TRBV5-1 - TGCGCCAGCAGAGGTTGGGGAGGGACTGAAGCTTTCTTT CASRGWGGTEAFF